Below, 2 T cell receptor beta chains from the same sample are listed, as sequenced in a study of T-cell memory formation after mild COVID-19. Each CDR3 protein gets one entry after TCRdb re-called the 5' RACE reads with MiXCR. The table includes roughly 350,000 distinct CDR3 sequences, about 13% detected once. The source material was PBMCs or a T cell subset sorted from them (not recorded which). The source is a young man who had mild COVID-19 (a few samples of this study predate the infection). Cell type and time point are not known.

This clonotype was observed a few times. For the CDR3, the DNA is TGTGCCAGCAGCATCGGACAGGGGGGATATAGCAATCAGCCCCAGCATTTT. Its translation: CASSIGQGGYSNQPQHF. This chain links TRBV11-2 with TRBJ1-5; 10 nucleotides line up with TRBD1. The CDR3 is made up of 17 amino acids. J gave up 0 bases and V 5 bases, and 7 bases lay outside the gene matches. In germline, CDR1 is SGHAT, CDR2 FQNNGV.

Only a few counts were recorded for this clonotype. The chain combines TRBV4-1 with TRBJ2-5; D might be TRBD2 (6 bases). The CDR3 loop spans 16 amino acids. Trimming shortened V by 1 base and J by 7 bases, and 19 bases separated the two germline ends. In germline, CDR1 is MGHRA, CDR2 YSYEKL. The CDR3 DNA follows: TGCGCCAGCAGCCAAGTCGGGCCGGGACTTGGGGGGACCCAGTACTTC. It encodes CASSQVGPGLGGTQYF.